This T cell receptor beta chain originates from a study of regulatory T cells in long-lasting Graves disease. The authors built TCR beta libraries using iRepertoire HTBI primers and Arm-PCR of CDR3 regions. TCRdb called the multiplex PCR reads again in MiXCR, with one record for every CDR3 protein. The top ten clones hold less than 25% of a sample with 200,000 to 250,000 distinct CDR3 sequences, about 16% of them seen once. Study-wide results and limits: TRBV28, TRBJ1-2 and TRBJ2-5 were segments that persistent disease favored.

As regards this clonotype: What it binds is not known.

This CDR3 spans 12 amino acids. Germline-derived CDR1 and CDR2 are MNHEY and SVGAGI. Trimming shortened V by 4 bases and J by 9 bases, and 9 bases separated the two germline ends. The sample's time point: newly diagnosed GD, antithyroid drugs for less than 3 months. The TCR library was made from RNA extracted from PBMCs. The source is a female donor with Graves disease. The source was peripheral blood mononuclear cells (PBMCs), collected at new diagnosis, from a patient treated with antithyroid drugs. The chain has TRBV6-5 and TRBJ2-2; D is possibly TRBD1 or TRBD2 (5 bases each). Written as DNA, the CDR3 is TGTGCCAGCAGTTCGGGACGGCGGGAGCTGTTTTTT. It encodes CASSSGRRELFF.